The clone carrying this T cell receptor (beta chain) was recorded once. This entry belongs to a study of blood T cell repertoires in COVID-19. Across the whole study: Recovery among Cohort 3 donors was established by two negative PCRs, clearance, or symptom resolution.

The germline CDR1 and CDR2 sequences are MNHEY and SMNVEV (reference sequence). The CDR3 runs to 15 residues. The ends were cut back, 1 base at V and 9 bases at J, with 13 bases in the middle. TCRdb keeps only in-frame clones here, not all; method: immunoSEQ multiplex PCR. In the table there are some 160,000 clones, roughly 85% of which are singletons. Enrolled through a virtual design, the participants were between about 18 and 100 years of age and came from about two dozen US areas. Cohorts were based on clinical histories the participants reported. The sample was PBMCs or T cells enriched from blood (not recorded which). The source of this sequence is a woman in her sixties or seventies in a cohort exposed to, infected with or recovered from COVID-19 (not recorded which). The chain employs TRBV27 and TRBJ1-6, with D perhaps TRBD1 (6 bases). The CDR3 bases are TGTGCCAGCAGTTTATTTCAGGGGTTAGCTTCACCCCTCCACTTT. This sequence encodes CASSLFQGLASPLHF.